This record concerns one T cell receptor beta chain sequence. Other DNA sequences in the same sample also yield this CDR3. Naive-designated CD8 cells lacked CD45RO, were positively enriched for CCR7, and omitted terminally differentiated effector memory CD45RA+ cells. Healthy HIV-negative adults with no recent acute infections or vaccinations were recruited as donors. Here immunoSEQ multiplex PCR was the method, and the copy in TCRdb shows in-frame clones only, minus some. This sample has roughly 2,000,000 clones, with less than 95% found just once. The germline V and J ends were trimmed by 1 base and 3 bases, with 3 bases remaining between them. The CDR3 extends over 13 amino acids. CDR1 and CDR2 from the germline V gene are MGHRA and YSYEKL. This sample is part of a study of shared clonotypes between healthy human individuals.

This chain links TRBV4-1 with TRBJ2-2; D uncertain. Material for sequencing was naive CD8+ T cells sorted from blood. The receptor was derived from a man between 18 and 29 years old in good health. This CDR3 is CASSQVHTGELFF. In nucleotides, the CDR3 is TGCGCCAGCAGCCAAGTGCACACCGGGGAGCTGTTTTTT.